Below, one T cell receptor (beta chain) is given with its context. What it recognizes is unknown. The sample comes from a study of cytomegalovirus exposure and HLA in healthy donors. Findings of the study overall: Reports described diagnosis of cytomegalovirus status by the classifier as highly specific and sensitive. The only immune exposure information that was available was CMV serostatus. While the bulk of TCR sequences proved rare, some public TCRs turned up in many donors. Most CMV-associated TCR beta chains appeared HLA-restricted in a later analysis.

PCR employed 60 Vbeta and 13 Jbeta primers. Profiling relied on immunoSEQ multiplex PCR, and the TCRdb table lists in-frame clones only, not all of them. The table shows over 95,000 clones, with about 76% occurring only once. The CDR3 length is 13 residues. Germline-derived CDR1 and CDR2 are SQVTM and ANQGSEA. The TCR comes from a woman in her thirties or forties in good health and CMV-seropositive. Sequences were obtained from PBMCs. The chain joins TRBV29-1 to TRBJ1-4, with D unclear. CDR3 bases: TGCAGTGCGGGCCCTGCAACTAATGAAAAACTGTTTTTT. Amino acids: CSAGPATNEKLFF.